Sequencing of this T cell receptor (beta chain) was carried out in a study of early T cells in non-severe SARS-CoV-2 infection. This CDR3 is built from 16 residues. Germline CDR1 and CDR2: SEHNR and FQNEAQ (reference sequence). TCRdb fed the 5' RACE reads into MiXCR, producing one record per CDR3 protein. The sample includes tens of thousands of distinct CDR3 sequences, more than 10% seen only once; the top ten take 4% to 5.5%. In its sample, this clonotype was seen a few times. An end of the junction does not agree with germline; a read error may underlie this. The chain carries TRBV7-9 and TRBJ2-3, with TRBD2 matching over 8 bases. The clonotype comes from an adult who was a healthcare worker with PCR-confirmed SARS-CoV-2 infection or an uninfected control (not recorded which). Input material: whole blood. CDR3 in amino acids: CASSLAVAGPTDTLYF. CDR3 in DNA: TGTGCCAGCAGCTTAGCGGTAGCGGGACCCACAGATACGCTGTATTTT.